These 15 T cell receptor beta chains came from one sample sequenced in a study of blood T cells in healthy people across ages. Together with a sample-barcoded 5' primer, a J-beta primer mix was included in a second PCR lasting roughly 6 to 12 cycles. Using its own MiXCR run on the 5' RACE reads, TCRdb lists one record per CDR3 protein. In the table there are around 1,500,000 distinct CDR3 sequences, roughly 28% of which are singletons. Sequencing was done on a sample of blood. The receptors come from a young woman in good health.

In this sample, this clonotype turned up a few times. The chain has TRBV12-5 and TRBJ2-5; tentatively, D is TRBD2 (6 bases). Trimming stripped 7 bases from V and 1 base from J, with 10 bases between. There are 13 residues in the CDR3. Germline V gene lookup returns CDR1 LGHNT and CDR2 FRNRAP. The DNA for the CDR3 is TGTGCTAGTGCCCCCGGGGGCCAAGAGACCCAGTACTTC. This codes for CASAPGGQETQYF.

The chain employs TRBV4-3 and TRBJ2-7; 7 bases line up with TRBD1. J gave up 4 bases and V 0 bases, and 9 bases lay outside the gene matches. The V gene's germline CDR1 is LGHNA and CDR2 YSLEER. The CDR3 covers 16 residues. The chain's CDR3 is CASSQDPGQALYEQYF. The CDR3 nucleotides read TGCGCCAGCAGCCAAGATCCAGGACAGGCTTTGTACGAGCAGTACTTC.

There are a few counts of this clonotype. The chain recombines TRBV7-2 with TRBJ1-3; D unresolved. Trimming took 3 bases from V and 0 from J, leaving 9 bases between them. The CDR3 has 15 amino acids. Germline lookup yields CDR1 SGHTA and CDR2 FQGNSA. CDR3 protein: CASSLADVSGNTIYF. In DNA, the CDR3 is TGTGCCAGCAGCTTGGCCGACGTCTCTGGAAACACCATATATTTT.

As for this clonotype: One end of the junction is discordant with germline, which a read error may explain. The chain uses TRBV2 and TRBJ1-5; no definite D call. CDR3 size: 14 residues. CDR1 and CDR2 from the germline V gene are SNHLY and FYNNEI. CDR3 coding DNA: TGTGCCGGCAGTGATAGACGGAACAATCAGCCCCAGCATTTT. It yields the protein CAGSDRRNNQPQHF.

This clonotype was observed a handful of times. The V gene is TRBV5-1, the J gene TRBJ2-5, with D tentatively TRBD2 (6 bases). The V and J ends lost 0 bases and 5 bases respectively, with 14 bases between them. Germline CDR1 SGHRS, CDR2 YFSETQ. The CDR3 consists of 15 residues. The CDR3 coding sequence is TGCGCCAGCAGCTTGGGAACGGCAGGGAGGGAGACCCAGTACTTC. This translates into CASSLGTAGRETQYF.

The chain carries TRBV7-3 and TRBJ2-4; D call uncertain. Looked up from germline, CDR1 is SGHTA and CDR2 is FQGTGA. This CDR3 comprises 15 residues. V lost 0 bases and J lost 6, with 12 bases in between. As DNA, the CDR3 is TGTGCCAGCAGCTTAACGGGTAGCTCTCCAAACATTCAGTACTTC. This encodes CASSLTGSSPNIQYF. Full variable domain (missing parts from reference TRBV7-3 and TRBJ2-4): GAGVSQTPSNKVTEKGKYVELRCDPISGHTALYWYRQSLGQGPEFLIYFQGTGAADDSGLPNDRFFAVRPEGSVSTLKIQRTERGDSAVYLCASSLTGSSPNIQYFGAGTRLSVL.

The sample holds a few counts of this clonotype. The genes are TRBV5-1 and TRBJ1-2; 10 bases are shared with TRBD1. CDR1 and CDR2 (germline): SGHRS, YFSETQ. V lost 0 bases and J lost 8; bases outside the gene matches: 7. The CDR3 has 15 amino acids. The CDR3 region has the DNA TGCGCCAGCAGCTTGGAAGGGACAGGGGTCGTCGGCTACACCTTC. This gives the protein CASSLEGTGVVGYTF.

J is TRBJ1-2 and V is TRBV3-1; D is uncertain. Between the trimmed V and J ends, which lost 0 bases and 2 bases, there was a span of 19 bases. Looked up from germline, CDR1 is LGHDT and CDR2 is YNNKEL (reference sequence). This CDR3 is 18 amino acids long. CDR3 DNA sequence: TGTGCCAGCAGCCAAGACGGGTTTTCACAGTTAAACAACTATGGCTACACCTTC. Its translation is CASSQDGFSQLNNYGYTF.

The chain is built from TRBV7-2 and TRBJ2-1; TRBD2 aligns across 8 bases. With V trimmed by 1 base and J by 12 bases, 14 bases remained unmatched. The CDR3 is made up of 16 amino acids. CDR1 and CDR2 (germline): SGHTA, FQGNSA. CDR3 sequence: CASSLGVGREVYGQFF. CDR3 coding DNA: TGTGCCAGCAGCTTAGGAGTGGGGCGGGAGGTATATGGGCAGTTCTTC.

This clonotype was picked up one time. This chain joins TRBV20-1 and TRBJ1-4; 9 bases line up with TRBD1. J lost 10 bases, V lost 4 bases, and 10 bases had no gene match. Germline V lookup: CDR1 DFQATT, CDR2 SNEGSKA (reference sequence). CDR3 size: 14 residues. CDR3 sequence: CSANLGTGSGKLFF. The CDR3, as DNA: TGCAGTGCTAACCTCGGGACAGGGTCGGGAAAACTGTTTTTT.

The gene calls are TRBV5-1 and TRBJ2-3; 7 bases line up with TRBD1. The CDR3 runs 16 residues. In germline, CDR1 is SGHRS, CDR2 YFSETQ. V shed 2 bases, J shed 0 bases, and the junction held 6 bases outside the gene matches. Here the CDR3 reads CASSFLTGSSTDTQYF. The CDR3 DNA reads as TGCGCCAGCAGCTTCTTGACAGGGAGCAGCACAGATACGCAGTATTTT. Combining the CDR3 with reference TRBV5-1 and TRBJ2-3 gives the whole variable domain KAGVTQTPRYLIKTRGQQVTLSCSPISGHRSVSWYQQTPGQGLQFLFEYFSETQRNKGNFPGRFSGRQFSNSRSEMNVSTLELGDSALYLCASSFLTGSSTDTQYFGPGTRLTVL.

In its sample, this clonotype was seen a few times. V and J are TRBV11-2 and TRBJ2-1, with 7 nucleotides matching TRBD2. The CDR3 runs 24 residues. Germline V CDR1 and CDR2: SGHAT, FQNNGV. J was trimmed by 0 bases and V by 0 bases; bases with no gene match: 26. CDR3: CASSLESFSGPRASGRSSYNEQFF. The CDR3 DNA is TGTGCCAGCAGCTTAGAAAGTTTCTCGGGGCCCCGGGCTAGCGGTCGGAGCTCCTACAATGAGCAGTTCTTC.

V gene TRBV12-3 or TRBV12-4 combines with J gene TRBJ2-7; a weak D match, TRBD2 (6 bases). The CDR3 spans 13 residues. Written as DNA, the CDR3 is TGTACCATCTCCCCCGGACTATCCTACGAGCAGTACTTC. This codes for CTISPGLSYEQYF.

The chain uses TRBV29-1 and TRBJ1-2; D is perhaps TRBD1 (5 bases). Trimming took 8 bases from V and 10 from J, leaving 26 bases between them. CDR1 SQVTM and CDR2 ANQGSEA come from the germline V gene. This CDR3 has 14 amino acids. CDR3 in DNA: TGCAGCCCTTCTGGGCCGGGGGGAGTATGGGACTACACCTTC. Translated: CSPSGPGGVWDYTF. The full variable domain, its missing parts supplied by reference TRBV29-1 and TRBJ1-2, is SAVISQKPSRDICQRGTSLTIQCQVDSQVTMMFWYRQQPGQSLTLIATANQGSEATYESGFVIDKFPISRPNLTFSTLTVSNMSPEDSSIYLCSPSGPGGVWDYTFGSGTRLTVV.

V gene TRBV6-5 combines with J gene TRBJ1-5, with no clear D. V lost 6 bases and J 7 bases, leaving 13 bases between the germline ends. The CDR3 contains 13 residues. From germline, CDR1 is MNHEY and CDR2 SVGAGI. The CDR3 DNA is TGTGCCAGCAGCTCAAGGAGCGGGCAGCCCCAGCATTTT. This codes for CASSSRSGQPQHF.